The 20 T cell receptor beta chains below come from one sample, sequenced in a study of blood T cell repertoires in COVID-19. Clones were read by immunoSEQ multiplex PCR, and TCRdb kept only the in-frame ones, dropping some. The sample holds 350,000 to 450,000 clones; approximately 93% are singletons and the top ten take 0.8% to 0.9%. The sequenced sample was PBMCs or T cells enriched from blood (not recorded which). Receptors were obtained from a middle-aged woman who had been exposed to COVID-19.

The chain joins TRBV19 to TRBJ1-1; 9 nucleotides line up with TRBD1. CDR3 length: 16 amino acids. After removal of 4 bases from V and 5 bases from J, the junction contained 11 bases not matched to a gene. The germline V gene has CDR1 LNHDA and CDR2 SQIVND (reference sequence). The CDR3, as DNA: TGTGCCAGTAGTACCGTCCCGGGACAGGGTTGGACTGAAGCTTTCTTT. Protein sequence: CASSTVPGQGWTEAFF.

This clone was seen a few times. The V and J genes are TRBV7-6 and TRBJ2-3; tentatively, D is TRBD1 (6 bases). With 4 bases removed from V and 4 bases from J, the gap between germline ends came to 12 bases. This CDR3 comprises 14 residues. CDR1 and CDR2 from the germline V gene are SGHVS and FNYEAQ. The CDR3 here is CASSSKTGSDTQYF. In DNA, the CDR3 is TGTGCCAGCAGCTCTAAGACAGGTTCAGATACGCAGTATTTT. Based on the CDR3 plus reference TRBV7-6 and TRBJ2-3, the full variable domain is GAGVSQSPRYKVTKRGQDVALRCDPISGHVSLYWYRQALGQGPEFLTYFNYEAQQDKSGLPNDRFSAERPEGSISTLTIQRTEQRDSAMYRCASSSKTGSDTQYFGPGTRLTVL.

The chain couples TRBV5-1 to TRBJ1-6, with D possibly matching TRBD1 (5 bases). Germline CDR1 SGHRS, CDR2 YFSETQ. The CDR3 extends over 15 amino acids. V was clipped by 0 bases and J by 4 bases, with 8 bases between them. In DNA, the CDR3 is TGCGCCAGCAGCTTGGCCGGGGGTTATAATTCACCCCTCCACTTT. This sequence encodes CASSLAGGYNSPLHF. Looking up the rest from reference TRBV5-1 and TRBJ1-6 gives the full variable domain: KAGVTQTPRYLIKTRGQQVTLSCSPISGHRSVSWYQQTPGQGLQFLFEYFSETQRNKGNFPGRFSGRQFSNSRSEMNVSTLELGDSALYLCASSLAGGYNSPLHFGNGTRLTVT.

The V gene is TRBV19, the J gene TRBJ2-1; perhaps TRBD2 as D (6 bases). CDR1 and CDR2 (germline): LNHDA, SQIVND (reference sequence). The CDR3 contains 14 residues. With 8 bases removed from V and 3 bases from J, the gap between germline ends came to 14 bases. The chain's CDR3 is CASSRSGSYNEQFF. The CDR3 nucleotides are TGTGCCAGTTCCCGGTCCGGGAGCTACAATGAGCAGTTCTTC.

This rearrangement joins TRBV5-8 to TRBJ1-2; 9 bases line up with TRBD1. The CDR3 consists of 15 residues. Germline V lookup: CDR1 SGHTS, CDR2 YDEGEE. J was trimmed by 3 bases and V by 3 bases; bases with no gene match: 6. The chain's CDR3 is CASSSHRGLDYGYTF. DNA for the CDR3: TGTGCCAGCAGCTCCCACAGGGGGCTGGACTATGGCTACACCTTC.

This clone showed up just a few times. This sequence joins TRBV19 and TRBJ1-5, with 9 bases lining up with TRBD1. The CDR3 extends over 15 amino acids. V gave up 3 bases and J gave up 6 bases; unmatched junction bases: 6. In germline, CDR1 is LNHDA, CDR2 SQIVND (reference sequence). The CDR3 sequence: CASSIVQGAGQPQHF. The DNA of the CDR3 is TGTGCCAGTAGTATTGTACAGGGGGCCGGTCAGCCCCAGCATTTT.

This chain joins TRBV6-5 and TRBJ2-2; TRBD2 is a possible D gene (5 bases). The V end lost 6 bases, the J end lost 1 base, and 9 bases lay between the germline ends. From germline, CDR1 is MNHEY and CDR2 SVGAGI. There are 14 residues in the CDR3. The CDR3 DNA follows: TGTGCCAGCAGACCGGACTGGAACACCGGGGAGCTGTTTTTT. Translated, it gives CASRPDWNTGELFF.

V gene TRBV11-2 combines with J gene TRBJ1-2, with D hard to call. V was trimmed by 6 bases and J by 2 bases, leaving 10 bases between them. Per the germline V gene, CDR1 is SGHAT and CDR2 is FQNNGV. This CDR3 region has 13 residues. The CDR3 DNA reads as TGTGCCAGCAGAGCTATAAGAAACTATGGCTACACCTTC. It yields the protein CASRAIRNYGYTF.

The chain is built from TRBV6-5 and TRBJ1-5; D unclear. The germline V and J ends were trimmed by 6 bases and 6 bases, with 18 bases remaining between them. Germline V gives CDR1 MNHEY, CDR2 SVGAGI. The length of the CDR3 is 15 residues. The CDR3 DNA sequence: TGTGCCAGCAGAGTCGACTATAATGCTGCTCAGCCCCAGCATTTT. It yields the protein CASRVDYNAAQPQHF.

The rearrangement links TRBV19 to TRBJ1-6, with D maybe TRBD1 (5 bases). V was pared by 5 bases and J by 7 bases, with 18 bases between. This CDR3 region has 16 residues. CDR1 and CDR2 (germline): LNHDA, SQIVND (reference sequence). In DNA form, the CDR3 reads TGTGCCAGTAGTCTCCTTCGGGGGGGTCGGAATTCACCCCTCCACTTT. This translates into CASSLLRGGRNSPLHF.

The chain combines TRBV12-3 or TRBV12-4 with TRBJ1-1, with D possibly TRBD1 on 5 matching bases. There are 11 residues in the CDR3. V was clipped by 3 bases and J by 13 bases, with 12 bases between them. Here the CDR3 DNA reads TGTGCCAGCAGTTTGGGACTTGTGGATTTCTTT. This sequence encodes CASSLGLVDFF.

The chain links TRBV24-1 to TRBJ2-5, with TRBD1 identical over 8 bases. This CDR3 contains 20 residues. J gave up 4 bases and V 5 bases, and 23 bases lay outside the gene matches. Germline CDR1 is KGHDR and CDR2 is SFDVKD. For the CDR3, the DNA is TGTGCCACCAGTGGGTCCCAAGGACGCAACAGGGGGAATTTGGCAGAGACCCAGTACTTC. This sequence encodes CATSGSQGRNRGNLAETQYF.

The table lists this clone with a count of one. The CDR3 DNA reads as TGCGCCAGCAGCTCCGTACAGGGGGCGACCATGAACACTGAAGCTTTCTTT. Translation: CASSSVQGATMNTEAFF. The chain uses TRBV4-1 and TRBJ1-1; 9 bases map to TRBD1. Losses at the gene ends were 5 bases for V and 0 bases for J; bases not matched to a gene: 10. Germline V gene lookup returns CDR1 MGHRA and CDR2 YSYEKL. CDR3 length: 17 residues.

The rearrangement links TRBV12-5 to TRBJ2-1; TRBD2 matches at 10 bases. The V segment lost 5 bases and the J segment 7 bases; nucleotides outside the gene matches: 8. This CDR3 has 15 amino acids. Germline V gives CDR1 LGHNT, CDR2 FRNRAP. CDR3 protein: CASGPSGGAWNEQFF. In DNA, the CDR3 is TGTGCTAGTGGTCCCAGCGGGGGGGCGTGGAATGAGCAGTTCTTC.

This rearrangement joins TRBV19 to TRBJ2-2, with 13 bases lining up with TRBD2. V lost 8 bases, J lost 6 bases, and 18 bases stayed unmatched. This CDR3 is built from 19 residues. Per germline, CDR1 LNHDA and CDR2 SQIVND (reference sequence). CDR3 coding DNA: TGTGCCAGTCGCAGGGATAAACTAGCGGGAGGGAGTCTGGCCGGGGAGCTGTTTTTT. This codes for CASRRDKLAGGSLAGELFF.

The chain uses TRBV6-5 and TRBJ2-6; 7 bases map to TRBD1. V shed 11 bases and J 3 bases; nucleotides not matched to a gene: 10. The CDR3 totals 15 residues. The V gene's germline CDR1 is MNHEY and CDR2 SVGAGI. The chain's CDR3 is CAGRQGSGGANVLTF. DNA for the CDR3: TGTGCCGGAAGACAGGGTTCTGGTGGGGCCAACGTCCTGACTTTC.

J is TRBJ2-3 and V is TRBV5-1; 14 nucleotides agree with TRBD2. Trimming at V came to 4 bases and at J to 4 bases, leaving 5 bases not matched to a gene. Germline V gene lookup returns CDR1 SGHRS and CDR2 YFSETQ. The CDR3 consists of 16 residues. Here the CDR3 reads CASSPRTSGGPDTQYF. The CDR3 DNA reads TGCGCCAGCAGCCCCCGGACTAGCGGGGGGCCAGATACGCAGTATTTT.

This clone occurred once. The chain's CDR3 is CASKIGTGINQETQYF. DNA of the CDR3: TGTGCCAGCAAGATTGGGACAGGCATTAACCAAGAGACCCAGTACTTC. The chain uses TRBV27 and TRBJ2-5; 8 bases are a match to TRBD1. CDR3 length equals 16 residues. V shed 7 bases, J shed 0 bases, and the junction held 10 bases outside the gene matches. The germline V gene has CDR1 MNHEY and CDR2 SMNVEV (reference sequence).

The CDR3 nucleotides are TGTGCCAGCAGCCTGATACTAGCGGGAGGGCCGTTCTACGAGCAGTACTTC. This encodes CASSLILAGGPFYEQYF. This chain connects TRBV11-3 to TRBJ2-7; 13 bases map to TRBD2. CDR3 length equals 17 residues. Germline CDR1 and CDR2: SGHNT and YENEEA. The J segment lost 3 bases and the V segment lost 5 bases, leaving 10 bases of the junction unmatched.

On this clone: Other DNA sequences from this sample encode an identical CDR3 as well. The genes are TRBV10-3 and TRBJ1-5, with TRBD1 as a possible D gene (6 bases). Trimming stripped 0 bases from V and 7 bases from J, with 10 bases between. The V gene's germline CDR1 is ENHRY and CDR2 SYGVKD. The length of the CDR3 is 14 residues. The CDR3 DNA reads as TGTGCCATCAGTGAGTCAGGGGGGGGGCAGCCCCAGCATTTT. This encodes CAISESGGGQPQHF.